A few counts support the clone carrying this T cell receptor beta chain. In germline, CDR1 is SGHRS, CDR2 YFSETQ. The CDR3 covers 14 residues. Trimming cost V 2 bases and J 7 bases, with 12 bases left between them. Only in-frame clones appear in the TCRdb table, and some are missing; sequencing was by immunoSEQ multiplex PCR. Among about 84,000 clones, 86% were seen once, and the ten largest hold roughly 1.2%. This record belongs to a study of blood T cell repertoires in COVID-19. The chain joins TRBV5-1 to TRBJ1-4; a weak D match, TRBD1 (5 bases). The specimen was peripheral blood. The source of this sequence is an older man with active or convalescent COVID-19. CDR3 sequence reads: CASSLTGSGEKLFF. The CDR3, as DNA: TGCGCCAGCAGCTTAACAGGATCCGGTGAAAAACTGTTTTTT.